The 13 T cell receptor beta chains reported below all come from one sample, sequenced in a study of blood T cell repertoires in COVID-19. TCRdb's table, derived via immunoSEQ multiplex PCR, lists solely in-frame clones and lacks some. The data contain approximately 70,000 clones, roughly 80% of them singletons. Material for sequencing was peripheral blood. The receptors shown here come from a woman aged 80 or older with acute or convalescent COVID-19.

The chain couples TRBV6-5 to TRBJ1-2, with unresolved D. V shed 11 bases and J shed 4 bases, with 11 bases lying between them. In germline, CDR1 is MNHEY, CDR2 SVGAGI. The CDR3 is 11 amino acids. CDR3 in DNA: TGTGCCTGCCGCAGTCCCTATGGCTACACCTTC. Encoded protein: CACRSPYGYTF.

This sequence joins TRBV5-5 and TRBJ2-1; D possibly corresponds to TRBD1 (8 bases). The CDR3 length is 15 residues. Germline lookup yields CDR1 SGHKS and CDR2 YYEKEE (reference sequence). V lost 7 bases and J 4 bases, leaving 18 bases between the germline ends. The CDR3 loop is CASHGGTGPYNEQFF. CDR3 coding DNA: TGTGCCAGCCACGGGGGGACAGGTCCATACAATGAGCAGTTCTTC.

The chain recombines TRBV7-2 with TRBJ1-1; tentative D call: TRBD1 (6 bases). Germline values: CDR1 SGHTA, CDR2 FQGNSA. The V end lost 1 base, the J end lost 4 bases, and 10 bases lay between the germline ends. The CDR3 sequence is 14 residues long. The chain's CDR3 is CASSLGAGATEAFF. The CDR3 nucleotides are TGTGCCAGCAGCTTAGGGGCAGGGGCCACTGAAGCTTTCTTT.

The chain carries TRBV11-2 and TRBJ2-7, with TRBD2 matching 12 bases. Trimming removed 4 bases from V and 9 bases from J; junction bases left unmatched: 7. The CDR3 consists of 14 residues. Germline V gene sequence: CDR1 SGHAT, CDR2 FQNNGV. CDR3 sequence: CASSSPTSGRGQYF. The CDR3 DNA is TGTGCCAGCAGCTCCCCGACTAGCGGGAGAGGGCAGTACTTC.

This clone has a handful of counts. The chain is built from TRBV9 and TRBJ2-1; TRBD1 aligns across 7 bases. Germline V gene sequence: CDR1 SGDLS, CDR2 YYNGEE. V trimming: 3 bases; J trimming: 3 bases; junction bases outside the gene matches: 9. The CDR3 runs 16 residues. The CDR3 loop is CASSGEKGAFYNEQFF. The CDR3 DNA reads TGTGCCAGCAGCGGAGAAAAGGGGGCCTTCTACAATGAGCAGTTCTTC.

The V gene is TRBV12-5, the J gene TRBJ1-6; TRBD1 aligns across 7 bases. Unmatched junction bases numbered 6, after V lost 4 bases and J lost 9 bases. CDR1 and CDR2 from the germline V gene are LGHNT and FRNRAP. This CDR3 is built from 14 residues. CDR3 sequence: CASGWGTVGSPLHF. As DNA, the CDR3 is TGTGCTAGTGGTTGGGGGACAGTTGGTTCACCCCTCCACTTT.

The chain recombines TRBV18 with TRBJ1-5, with TRBD1 matching over 8 bases. The trim removed 3 bases at V and 3 bases at J, leaving 4 bases unmatched. The germline V gene encodes CDR1 KGHSH and CDR2 LQKENI. The CDR3 has 15 residues. The CDR3 DNA is TGTGCCAGCTCACCGCGGACAGGGAACAATCAGCCCCAGCATTTT. Protein: CASSPRTGNNQPQHF.

In its sample, this clone was seen once. The J gene is TRBJ1-3, the V gene TRBV29-1, with D possibly being TRBD1 (5 bases). The V end lost 3 bases, the J end lost 1 base, and 10 bases lay between the germline ends. Germline CDR1 SQVTM, CDR2 ANQGSEA. The length of the CDR3 is 14 residues. CDR3 DNA: TGCAGCGTTGACGATGGGGCGTCTGGAAACACCATATATTTT. It translates to CSVDDGASGNTIYF.

The V gene is TRBV19, the J gene TRBJ2-7; no clear D. The length of the CDR3 is 14 residues. Trimming stripped 4 bases from V and 4 bases from J, with 14 bases between. The germline V gene has CDR1 LNHDA and CDR2 SQIVND (reference sequence). In DNA form, the CDR3 reads TGTGCCAGTAGTAGGAGCTCCGGTAGGTACGAGCAGTACTTC. As protein: CASSRSSGRYEQYF.

This chain joins TRBV9 and TRBJ2-7, with 10 bases identical to TRBD2. The CDR3 has 15 amino acids. Germline V gene data show CDR1 as SGDLS and CDR2 as YYNGEE. The trim removed 3 bases at V and 7 bases at J, leaving 10 bases unmatched. The CDR3: CASSAEGTSEEEQYF. The CDR3 region has the DNA TGTGCCAGCAGCGCAGAAGGGACTAGCGAAGAAGAGCAGTACTTC.

The rearrangement links TRBV2 to TRBJ2-1, with TRBD2 identical over 11 bases. The CDR3 has 16 residues. Unmatched junction bases numbered 11, after V lost 1 base and J lost 12 bases. Germline-derived CDR1 and CDR2 are SNHLY and FYNNEI. The CDR3 sequence: CASSEGLAGGGGGQFF. CDR3 DNA sequence: TGTGCCAGCAGTGAAGGGCTAGCGGGAGGCGGCGGTGGGCAGTTCTTC.

This clone appeared a single time. The V call is TRBV7-8, the J call TRBJ2-6; D uncertain. The germline V and J ends were trimmed by 0 bases and 0 bases, with 9 bases remaining between them. The germline V gene has CDR1 SGHVS and CDR2 FQNEAQ. The CDR3 is 17 amino acids. This CDR3 reads CASSLAWAGSGANVLTF. The CDR3 bases are TGTGCCAGCAGCTTAGCGTGGGCTGGCTCTGGGGCCAACGTCCTGACTTTC.

This chain joins TRBV3-1 (or the pseudogene TRBV3-2) and TRBJ2-1, with 14 bases fitting TRBD2. Germline lookup yields CDR1 LGHDT and CDR2 YNNKEL (reference sequence). This CDR3 region has 18 residues. Trimming at V came to 6 bases and at J to 1 base, leaving 8 bases not matched to a gene. The CDR3 DNA sequence: TGTGCCAGCAGTTCCGGGACTAGCGGGAGAGTTTCCTACAATGAGCAGTTCTTC. It codes for CASSSGTSGRVSYNEQFF.